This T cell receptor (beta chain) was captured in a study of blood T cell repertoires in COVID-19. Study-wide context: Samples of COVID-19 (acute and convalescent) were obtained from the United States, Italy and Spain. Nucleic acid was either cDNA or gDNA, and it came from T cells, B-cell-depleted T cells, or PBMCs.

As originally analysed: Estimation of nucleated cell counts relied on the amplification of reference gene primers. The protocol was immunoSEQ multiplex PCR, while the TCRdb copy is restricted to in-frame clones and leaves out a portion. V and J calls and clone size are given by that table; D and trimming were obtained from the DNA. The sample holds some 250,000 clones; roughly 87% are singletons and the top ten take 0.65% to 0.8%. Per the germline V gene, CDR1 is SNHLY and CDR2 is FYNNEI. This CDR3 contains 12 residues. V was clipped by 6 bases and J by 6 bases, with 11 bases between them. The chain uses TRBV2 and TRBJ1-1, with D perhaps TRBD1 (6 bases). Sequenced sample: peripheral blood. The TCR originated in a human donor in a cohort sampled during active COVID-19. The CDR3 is CASRQGAPEAFF. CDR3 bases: TGTGCCAGCAGACAGGGAGCTCCTGAAGCTTTCTTT.